Detailed here is one TCR beta chain. Measured with immunoSEQ multiplex PCR; TCRdb has only the in-frame clones, and not every one. The sample contains 25,000 to 40,000 clones, roughly nine tenths of which appear only once. This sample is drawn from a study of T cell changes during pregnancy in multiple sclerosis. CDR1 is MNHEY and CDR2 is SMNVEV in the germline V gene (reference sequence). After removal of 5 bases from V and 3 bases from J, the junction contained 9 bases not matched to a gene. The CDR3 totals 16 residues. The chain uses TRBV27 and TRBJ1-5; TRBD1 matches 8 bases. The source of this sequence is a female donor with multiple sclerosis, enrolled in a pregnancy study. The sequences come from CD8+ T cells from peripheral blood mononuclear cells, collected in the third trimester of pregnancy. For the CDR3, the DNA is TGTGCCAGCAGTCGCTCGACAGGGGAGGTCAATCAGCCCCAGCATTTT. Amino acid sequence: CASSRSTGEVNQPQHF.